The TCR beta chain described here comes from a study of regulatory T cells in long-lasting Graves disease. Germline V gene data show CDR1 as SGHDT and CDR2 as YYEEEE. V was shortened by 6 bases and J by 7 bases, with 16 bases between the two germline ends. CDR3 length: 13 residues. Described time point: newly diagnosed GD, antithyroid drugs for less than 3 months. PBMC RNA was the source of the TCR library. This clonotype was counted at least ten times. Researchers made TCR beta libraries by using iRepertoire HTBI primers and running Arm-PCR on CDR3 regions. TCRdb re-called the multiplex PCR reads with MiXCR, one entry per CDR3 protein. This sample yields 200,000 to 250,000 distinct CDR3 sequences, of which roughly 20% are seen a single time; approximately 12% belongs to the top ten. This sample also belongs to another study, concerning T cells in Graves' hyperthyroidism and ophthalmopathy.

This clonotype was sampled from a woman aged 25 to 39 with Graves disease. The material sequenced was peripheral blood mononuclear cells (PBMCs), taken at new diagnosis, from a patient treated with antithyroid drugs. The chain recombines TRBV5-6 with TRBJ1-1, with a weak D call TRBD1 (6 bases). For the CDR3, the DNA is TGTGCCAGCACCTGGGGGGCAGGGAATGAAGCTTTCTTT. This codes for CASTWGAGNEAFF. Combining the CDR3 with reference TRBV5-6 and TRBJ1-1 gives the whole variable domain DAGVTQSPTHLIKTRGQQVTLRCSPKSGHDTVSWYQQALGQGPQFIFQYYEEEERQRGNFPDRFSGHQFPNYSSELNVNALLLGDSALYLCASTWGAGNEAFFGQGTRLTVV.